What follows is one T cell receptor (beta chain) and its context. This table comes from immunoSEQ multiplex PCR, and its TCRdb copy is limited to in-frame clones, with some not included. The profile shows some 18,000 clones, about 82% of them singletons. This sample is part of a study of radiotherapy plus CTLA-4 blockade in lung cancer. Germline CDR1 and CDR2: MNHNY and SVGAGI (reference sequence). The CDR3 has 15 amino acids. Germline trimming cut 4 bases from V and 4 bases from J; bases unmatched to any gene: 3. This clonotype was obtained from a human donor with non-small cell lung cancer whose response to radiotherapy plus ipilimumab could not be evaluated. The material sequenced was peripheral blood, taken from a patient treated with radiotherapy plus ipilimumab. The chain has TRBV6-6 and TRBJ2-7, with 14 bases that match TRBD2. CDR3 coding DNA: TGTGCCAGCAGTTCCGGGACTAGCGGGGGATACGAGCAGTACTTC. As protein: CASSSGTSGGYEQYF.